Shown below are 32 T cell receptor beta chains from a single sample sequenced in a study of T cells after yellow fever vaccination (dated by TCRdb to 2018 to 2020). What the treatment or condition label conveys for this sample: live attenuated yellow fever vaccine strain. Library preparation employed 5' RACE. The instrument given in TCRdb is Illumina HiSeq 2500. Using fastp trimming at Q25 and MiXCR clonotype assembly, TCRdb reanalyzed the public sequencing data and kept in-frame beta chains. When rows share a CDR3 protein, they turn into one entry using the most common DNA and genes. The sample has hundreds of thousands of distinct CDR3 sequences on record, approximately 13% of them singletons. The ten largest clones take up more than 12% of the sample. Sample: PBMCs, taken on the day of the yellow fever booster vaccination. All receptors derive from a man aged 25 to 45 who received the YFV17D yellow fever vaccine.

The table lists this clonotype with a few counts. The chain carries TRBV6-5 and TRBJ1-5; 7 bases line up with TRBD1. The length of the CDR3 is 15 residues. The germline gives CDR1 MNHEY, CDR2 SVGAGI. The trim removed 2 bases at V and 6 bases at J, leaving 7 bases unmatched. The CDR3 protein is CASSYRGGAGQPQHF. CDR3 bases: TGTGCCAGCAGTTACCGAGGGGGCGCGGGTCAGCCCCAGCATTTT.

V gene TRBV5-1 combines with J gene TRBJ2-2; 7 nucleotides agree with TRBD2. V was clipped by 1 base and J by 0 bases; unmatched bases: 6. CDR1 and CDR2 (germline): SGHRS, YFSETQ. This CDR3 has 17 amino acids. The CDR3 region has the DNA TGCGCCAGCAGCTTGTGGGCGGGAGAAGCGAACACCGGGGAGCTGTTTTTT. This sequence encodes CASSLWAGEANTGELFF.

In its sample, this clonotype was seen a few times. The chain links TRBV27 to TRBJ2-3, with D unclear. V gave up 4 bases and J gave up 6 bases, with 5 bases separating them. The CDR3 extends over 11 amino acids. The germline V gene encodes CDR1 MNHEY and CDR2 SMNVEV (reference sequence). DNA for the CDR3: TGTGCCAGCAGTTATCTCGATACGCAGTATTTT. This encodes CASSYLDTQYF.

CDR3 sequence (DNA): TGTGCCAGCAACCCGGGAGGGGGCTTTACGCAGTATTTT. Translated: CASNPGGGFTQYF. V usage is TRBV7-2 and J usage is TRBJ2-3; tentatively, D is TRBD2 (8 bases). CDR3 size: 13 residues. Per the germline V gene, CDR1 is SGHTA and CDR2 is FQGNSA. V lost 7 bases and J 8 bases, leaving 16 bases between the germline ends.

The table lists this clonotype with a few counts. The V gene is TRBV19, the J gene TRBJ2-1, with 7 bases aligning to TRBD2. The CDR3 is 15 amino acids. V lost 5 bases, J lost 2 bases, and 6 bases stayed unmatched. Looked up from germline, CDR1 is LNHDA and CDR2 is SQIVND (reference sequence). CDR3 coding DNA: TGTGCCAGTAGTCCTCCTAGCGGAGCCTACAATGAGCAGTTCTTC. It specifies CASSPPSGAYNEQFF.

The chain recombines TRBV24-1 with TRBJ2-1; no reliable D call. V was shortened by 4 bases and J by 7 bases, with 13 bases between the two germline ends. The V gene's germline CDR1 is KGHDR and CDR2 SFDVKD. There are 14 residues in the CDR3. In DNA form, the CDR3 reads TGTGCCACCAGTGACCTGACACGAAAGAATGAGCAGTTCTTC. It yields the protein CATSDLTRKNEQFF.

This clonotype was seen a handful of times. The J gene is TRBJ2-1, the V gene TRBV19; a possible D gene is TRBD2 (5 bases). CDR3 length: 15 amino acids. Deletions cut 3 bases from V and 8 bases from J, with 17 bases between. Per the germline V gene, CDR1 is LNHDA and CDR2 is SQIVND (reference sequence). The CDR3: CASSIGGSVSYEQFF. The CDR3 DNA sequence: TGTGCCAGTAGTATTGGTGGGAGTGTAAGCTATGAGCAGTTCTTC.

This clonotype has more than one count but fewer than ten. The gene calls are TRBV12-3 or TRBV12-4 and TRBJ2-5; tentative D call: TRBD1 (5 bases). The CDR3 is 17 amino acids. Trimming took off 6 bases at V and 3 bases at J, with 23 bases between the two ends. The CDR3 sequence is CASSYQGGRNTKETQYF. CDR3 DNA sequence: TGTGCCAGCAGCTACCAGGGTGGAAGGAATACCAAAGAGACCCAGTACTTC.

The sample holds a few counts of this clonotype. The chain joins TRBV6-1 to TRBJ1-1, with D perhaps matching TRBD1 (5 bases). The CDR3 loop spans 14 amino acids. Germline loops: CDR1 MNHNS, CDR2 SASEGT. Trimming removed 5 bases from V and 11 bases from J, with 21 bases in between. The CDR3 is CASSTPRTPRRAFF. The CDR3 DNA sequence: TGTGCCAGCAGTACCCCCAGGACACCTAGGAGGGCTTTCTTT.

The chain uses TRBV19 and TRBJ1-4; a weak D match, TRBD1 (5 bases). V lost 5 bases and J lost 5, with 18 bases in between. The CDR3 is 16 residues long. Germline V CDR1 and CDR2: LNHDA, SQIVND (reference sequence). The CDR3 DNA follows: TGTGCCAGTAGTTCACAACGCGGGTGGGGCAATGAAAAACTGTTTTTT. This codes for CASSSQRGWGNEKLFF. Full variable domain (outside the CDR3, taken from reference TRBV19 and TRBJ1-4): DGGITQSPKYLFRKEGQNVTLSCEQNLNHDAMYWYRQDPGQGLRLIYYSQIVNDFQKGDIAEGYSVSREKKESFPLTVTSAQKNPTAFYLCASSSQRGWGNEKLFFGSGTQLSVL.

The V call is TRBV19, the J call TRBJ2-6, with 13 positions matching TRBD2. Germline trimming cut 4 bases from V and 0 bases from J; bases unmatched to any gene: 6. CDR3 size: 19 residues. In germline, CDR1 is LNHDA, CDR2 SQIVND (reference sequence). The CDR3 here is CASSTPGLAGVSGANVLTF. DNA of the CDR3: TGTGCCAGTAGTACCCCCGGACTAGCGGGGGTCTCTGGGGCCAACGTCCTGACTTTC. Based on the CDR3 plus reference TRBV19 and TRBJ2-6, the full variable domain is DGGITQSPKYLFRKEGQNVTLSCEQNLNHDAMYWYRQDPGQGLRLIYYSQIVNDFQKGDIAEGYSVSREKKESFPLTVTSAQKNPTAFYLCASSTPGLAGVSGANVLTFGAGSRLTVL.

This chain joins TRBV30 and TRBJ2-1; D unclear. CDR1 GTSNPN and CDR2 SVGIG come from the germline V gene (reference sequence). Trimming stripped 0 bases from V and 8 bases from J, with 14 bases between. This CDR3 is 14 amino acids long. The CDR3 sequence: CAWSVQARVYEQFF. Here the CDR3 DNA reads TGTGCCTGGAGTGTTCAGGCTCGGGTTTATGAGCAGTTCTTC. Combining the CDR3 with reference TRBV30 and TRBJ2-1 gives the whole variable domain SQTIHQWPATLVQPVGSPLSLECTVEGTSNPNLYWYRQAAGRGLQLLFYSVGIGQISSEVPQNLSASRPQDRQFILSSKKLLLSDSGFYLCAWSVQARVYEQFFGPGTRLTVL.

The rearrangement uses TRBV28 and TRBJ2-1; D ambiguous. The CDR3 is 12 residues long. V was cut by 6 bases and J by 4 bases, with 7 bases left in between. Germline CDR1 reads MDHEN; CDR2 reads SYDVKM. This chain's CDR3 is CASSFLYNEQFF. The CDR3 bases are TGTGCCAGCAGCTTTCTTTACAATGAGCAGTTCTTC.

This clonotype was counted between two and nine times. DNA for the CDR3: TGTGCCAGCTCTATAGCTAGGGGGATTACGGACATTCAGTACTTC. Encoded protein: CASSIARGITDIQYF. The V call is TRBV18, the J call TRBJ2-4; maybe TRBD1 (6 bases). CDR1 and CDR2 from the germline V gene are KGHSH and LQKENI. Deletions cut 6 bases from V and 8 bases from J, with 20 bases between. This CDR3 contains 15 residues. The variable domain in full, with the rest retrieved from reference TRBV18 and TRBJ2-4, is NAGVMQNPRHLVRRRGQEARLRCSPMKGHSHVYWYRQLPEEGLKFMVYLQKENIIDESGMPKERFSAEFPKEGPSILRIQQVVRGDSAAYFCASSIARGITDIQYFGAGTRLSVL.

This clonotype was seen more than once but under ten times. The chain recombines TRBV20-1 with TRBJ2-1; TRBD2 agrees at 12 bases. The germline gives CDR1 DFQATT, CDR2 SNEGSKA (reference sequence). The ends lost 6 bases at V and 7 bases at J; junction bases unmatched: 10. The CDR3 runs to 15 residues. As DNA, the CDR3 is TGCAGTGCGCCCTTGACTAGCGGGAGTGGGAATGAGCAGTTCTTC. It yields the protein CSAPLTSGSGNEQFF.

This clonotype was found a few times. The chain joins TRBV27 to TRBJ2-3; 11 bases are a match to TRBD2. Germline CDR1 MNHEY, CDR2 SMNVEV (reference sequence). V was pared by 3 bases and J by 4 bases, with 6 bases of the junction left unmatched. This CDR3 has 16 residues. Here the CDR3 reads CASSFRGSGRADTQYF. The DNA of the CDR3 is TGTGCCAGCAGTTTCCGAGGTAGCGGGAGGGCAGATACGCAGTATTTT.

The CDR3, as DNA: TGTGCCAGCAGTTTAATTGGGACTAGCGGTTCCTACGAGCAGTACTTC. Encoded protein: CASSLIGTSGSYEQYF. The chain combines TRBV28 with TRBJ2-7, with 11 bases lining up with TRBD2. This CDR3 is built from 16 residues. Trimming removed 2 bases from V and 1 base from J; junction bases left unmatched: 4. CDR1 and CDR2 from the germline V gene are MDHEN and SYDVKM.

V gene TRBV12-3 or TRBV12-4 combines with J gene TRBJ2-7, with a weak D call TRBD2 (6 bases). The CDR3 spans 15 residues. V shed 2 bases and J shed 2 bases, with 13 bases lying between them. The CDR3 protein is CASSLRAGEPYEQYF. The CDR3 DNA reads TGTGCCAGCAGTTTAAGAGCGGGTGAGCCCTACGAGCAGTACTTC.

This clonotype was counted many times. The gene calls are TRBV5-1 and TRBJ1-4, with TRBD1 as a possible D gene (5 bases). V gave up 4 bases and J gave up 0 bases, with 16 bases separating them. The germline gives CDR1 SGHRS, CDR2 YFSETQ. The CDR3 is 17 amino acids. The chain's CDR3 is CASSAGRMGPTNEKLFF. CDR3 in DNA: TGCGCCAGCAGCGCGGGACGGATGGGGCCAACTAATGAAAAACTGTTTTTT. Drawing the rest from reference TRBV5-1 and TRBJ1-4, the complete variable domain is KAGVTQTPRYLIKTRGQQVTLSCSPISGHRSVSWYQQTPGQGLQFLFEYFSETQRNKGNFPGRFSGRQFSNSRSEMNVSTLELGDSALYLCASSAGRMGPTNEKLFFGSGTQLSVL.

This clonotype was counted many times. V usage is TRBV7-2 and J usage is TRBJ2-7; 10 bases are shared with TRBD1. The V gene's germline CDR1 is SGHTA and CDR2 FQGNSA. V trimming: 6 bases; J trimming: 4 bases; junction bases outside the gene matches: 9. The CDR3 loop spans 15 amino acids. DNA of the CDR3: TGTGCCAGCAGGACTGACAGGGGGCGCGAGTACGAGCAGTACTTC. Translating gives CASRTDRGREYEQYF.

The V and J genes are TRBV12-3 or TRBV12-4 and TRBJ2-1; possible D gene TRBD1, 7 bases. Trimming took off 6 bases at V and 10 bases at J, with 16 bases between the two ends. The CDR3 totals 13 residues. CDR3 sequence reads: CASSQWAGGEQFF. The CDR3 region has the DNA TGTGCCAGCAGCCAGTGGGCAGGGGGGGAGCAGTTCTTC.

This clonotype turned up a few times. The CDR3 nucleotides read TGTGCCAGCAGCCCGGTGGCAGGGGTGGCGTTCTATGGCTACACCTTC. This encodes CASSPVAGVAFYGYTF. The J gene is TRBJ1-2, the V gene TRBV3-1, with D perhaps matching TRBD1 (6 bases). This CDR3 region has 16 residues. The germline V and J ends were trimmed by 4 bases and 4 bases, with 19 bases remaining between them. Germline values: CDR1 LGHDT, CDR2 YNNKEL (reference sequence).

The V call is TRBV20-1, the J call TRBJ2-7, with D perhaps TRBD2 (6 bases). This CDR3 is 13 amino acids long. Per the germline V gene, CDR1 is DFQATT and CDR2 is SNEGSKA (reference sequence). Trimming removed 6 bases from V and 6 bases from J, with 18 bases in between. The chain's CDR3 is CSAPALAGLEQYF. For the CDR3, the DNA is TGCAGTGCGCCCGCACTAGCCGGTCTCGAGCAGTACTTC.

The sample holds a few counts of this clonotype. CDR3 sequence reads: CASSEIVEKLFF. Written as DNA, the CDR3 is TGTGCCAGCAGTGAAATTGTAGAAAAACTGTTTTTT. V gene TRBV2 combines with J gene TRBJ1-4; D not certain. There are 12 residues in the CDR3. V lost 2 bases to trimming and J lost 8 bases, with 6 bases between them. CDR1 and CDR2 from the germline V gene are SNHLY and FYNNEI.

The chain joins TRBV3-1 to TRBJ2-7, with 7 bases that match TRBD2. The trim removed 9 bases at V and 6 bases at J, leaving 8 bases unmatched. Germline V gene lookup returns CDR1 LGHDT and CDR2 YNNKEL (reference sequence). This CDR3 has 12 amino acids. Here the CDR3 reads CASAVGGSEQYF. In nucleotides, the CDR3 is TGTGCCAGTGCTGTTGGCGGGAGCGAGCAGTACTTC.

The rearrangement links TRBV20-1 to TRBJ2-2, with D maybe TRBD2 (6 bases). The CDR3 runs 16 residues. Per the germline V gene, CDR1 is DFQATT and CDR2 is SNEGSKA (reference sequence). V lost 4 bases and J lost 2, with 17 bases in between. CDR3: CSATKLVSGNTGELFF. The CDR3 bases are TGCAGTGCTACGAAGTTGGTTAGCGGAAACACCGGGGAGCTGTTTTTT.

This clonotype was counted a few times. V and J are TRBV24-1 and TRBJ2-3, with 15 nucleotides matching TRBD2. Unmatched junction bases numbered 6, after V lost 2 bases and J lost 4 bases. Germline V gene sequence: CDR1 KGHDR, CDR2 SFDVKD. The CDR3 extends over 18 amino acids. The CDR3 DNA sequence: TGTGCCACCAGTGATTCCCTGGGACTAGCGGGAGGTCCAGATACGCAGTATTTT. Residues: CATSDSLGLAGGPDTQYF.

Ten or more counts support this clonotype. The V gene is TRBV29-1, the J gene TRBJ2-3; D is unclear. V was cut by 2 bases and J by 2 bases, with 5 bases left in between. CDR3 length equals 12 residues. Germline CDR1 is SQVTM and CDR2 is ANQGSEA. The CDR3 sequence is CSVERDTDTQYF. The CDR3 region has the DNA TGCAGCGTTGAAAGGGACACAGATACGCAGTATTTT.

This clonotype was seen more than once but under ten times. The V and J genes are TRBV20-1 and TRBJ2-1; TRBD2 aligns across 8 bases. Germline values: CDR1 DFQATT, CDR2 SNEGSKA (reference sequence). J gave up 8 bases and V 3 bases, and 9 bases lay outside the gene matches. This CDR3 region has 14 residues. CDR3 sequence: CSASFSGMYHEQFF. The DNA of the CDR3 is TGCAGTGCTAGTTTTAGCGGGATGTACCATGAGCAGTTCTTC.

This clonotype has only a few counts. This sequence joins TRBV20-1 and TRBJ2-1; possibly TRBD1 or TRBD2 for D (5 bases each). V was trimmed by 5 bases and J by 0 bases, leaving 11 bases between them. The germline CDR1 and CDR2 sequences are DFQATT and SNEGSKA (reference sequence). The length of the CDR3 is 14 residues. The CDR3 is CSAGGTNSYNEQFF. CDR3 bases: TGCAGTGCTGGGGGAACGAACTCCTACAATGAGCAGTTCTTC.

A few counts support this clonotype. This chain joins TRBV6-2 or TRBV6-3 and TRBJ2-7, with D possibly being TRBD2 (5 bases). Germline CDR1 reads MNHEY; CDR2 reads SVGEGT. The length of the CDR3 is 13 residues. With 7 bases removed from V and 0 bases from J, the gap between germline ends came to 10 bases. The CDR3 here is CASNPGSSYEQYF. CDR3 coding DNA: TGTGCCAGCAACCCGGGGAGCTCCTACGAGCAGTACTTC.

This clonotype was seen more than once but under ten times. The chain employs TRBV5-8 and TRBJ2-5, with D possibly matching TRBD1 (8 bases). V lost 3 bases and J 4 bases, leaving 22 bases between the germline ends. CDR1 and CDR2 (germline): SGHTS, YDEGEE. The CDR3 has 17 amino acids. The CDR3 coding sequence is TGTGCCAGCAGCTACGTCCGGGTCAACAGGGGGGGAGAGACCCAGTACTTC. Encoded protein: CASSYVRVNRGGETQYF.